These T cell receptor beta chains were read from a single sample in a study of T cells expressing NK-cell markers. TCRdb reworked the 5' RACE reads into one entry per CDR3 protein, no DNA. In all, the sample yields roughly 350,000 distinct CDR3 sequences. Input material: blood T cells: a sorted CD56 or NKG2C T cell subset, CD4+ or CD8+ T cells, or bulk PBMC T cells (not recorded which). The origin of the receptors is a man aged 18-70 years in good health. Both conserved end residues are part of each CDR3.

TRBV3-1,TRBJ2-5,CASSQEIGGKTQYF
TRBV27,TRBJ2-6,CASRWGQGANVLTF
TRBV6-5,TRBJ1-5,CASSYLGVGSQPQHF
TRBV9,TRBJ1-4,CASSEQDTNEKLFF
TRBV28,TRBJ2-7,CASSQDRGLRNEQYF
TRBV27,TRBJ2-3,CASSSRGRYTDTQYF
TRBV19,TRBJ1-5,CASSIRGRGQPQHF
TRBV6-1,TRBJ1-2,CASRSRREYGYTF
TRBV14,TRBJ2-7,CARGPGTGRYEQYF
TRBV6-4,TRBJ2-1,CASRATGFADEQFF
TRBV7-2,TRBJ1-6,CASSEFRGSPLHF
TRBV5-1,TRBJ1-5,CASSLQGGFNQPQHF
TRBV5-1,TRBJ2-1,CASSLTGTGGGYEQFF
TRBV5-1,TRBJ1-6,CASSQGQGNSPLHF
TRBV18,TRBJ2-7,CASSPRWTAAYEQYF
TRBV4-1,TRBJ1-3,CASSRDWYSGNTIYF
TRBV12-3/TRBV12-4,TRBJ2-3,CASSLAGTNTQYF
TRBV12-3/TRBV12-4,TRBJ2-3,CASSYTGGRTDTQYF
TRBV29-1,TRBJ2-5,CSVEGPGREIQETQYF
TRBV10-2,TRBJ1-6,CASSERGGANSPLHF
TRBV11-1,TRBJ2-2,CASSPWTASPTNTGELFF
TRBV15,TRBJ2-2,CATSRPTGSHTGELFF
TRBV29-1,TRBJ2-1,CSVKDWNEQFF
TRBV6-1,TRBJ2-7,CASRNFGQGYEQYF
TRBV27,TRBJ2-7,CASSSSRVAYEQYF
TRBV7-2,TRBJ1-1,CASSLQGGTEAFF
TRBV15,TRBJ2-2,CATSRGGLMAGELFF
TRBV30,TRBJ1-5,CAWSGRGWGNQPQHF
TRBV9,TRBJ2-2,CASSRYHTTGTRDNTGELFF
TRBV20-1,TRBJ2-3,CSASTRTSRTDTQYF
TRBV7-9,TRBJ1-2,CASSKTGRSDGYTF
TRBV24-1,TRBJ2-4,CATTYRPGNIQYF
TRBV10-2,TRBJ2-7,CASSRTGVPLEQYF
TRBV28,TRBJ1-5,CASIVQGSNQPQHF
TRBV27,TRBJ2-2,CASKGTGLPGELFF
TRBV12-3/TRBV12-4,TRBJ2-6,CASRLAGNSGANVLTF